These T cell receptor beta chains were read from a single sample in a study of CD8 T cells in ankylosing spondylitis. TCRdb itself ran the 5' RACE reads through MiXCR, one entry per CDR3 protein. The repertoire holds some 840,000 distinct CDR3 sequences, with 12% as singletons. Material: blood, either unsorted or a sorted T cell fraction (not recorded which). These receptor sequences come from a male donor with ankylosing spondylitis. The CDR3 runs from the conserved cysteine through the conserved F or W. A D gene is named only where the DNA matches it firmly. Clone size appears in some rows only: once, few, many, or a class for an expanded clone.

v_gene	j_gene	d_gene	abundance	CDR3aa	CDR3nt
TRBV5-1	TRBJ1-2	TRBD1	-	CASSRNRGVTYGYTF	TGCGCCAGCAGCCGAAACAGGGGGGTTACCTATGGCTACACCTTC
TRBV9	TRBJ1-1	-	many	CASSLGVGIENTEAFF	TGTGCCAGCAGCCTTGGGGTAGGGATTGAGAACACTGAAGCTTTCTTT
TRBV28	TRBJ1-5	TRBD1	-	CASSWDRGLNQPQHF	TGTGCCAGCAGCTGGGACAGGGGATTGAATCAGCCCCAGCATTTT
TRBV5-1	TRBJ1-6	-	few	CASSLRTDNSPLHF	TGCGCCAGCAGCTTGAGGACAGATAATTCACCCCTCCACTTT
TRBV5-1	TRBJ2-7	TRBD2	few	CASSLTSGTPSSYEQYF	TGCGCCAGCAGCCTGACTAGCGGGACCCCTAGCTCCTACGAGCAGTACTTC
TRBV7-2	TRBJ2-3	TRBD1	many	CASSSSGQITDTQYF	TGTGCCAGCAGCTCCTCGGGACAGATCACAGATACGCAGTATTTT
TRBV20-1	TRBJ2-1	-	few	CSAMDAFNEQFF	TGCAGTGCAATGGACGCCTTCAATGAGCAGTTCTTC
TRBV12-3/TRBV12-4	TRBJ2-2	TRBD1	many	CASSYNSGQYTGELFF	TGTGCCAGCAGTTATAACTCGGGACAGTACACCGGGGAGCTGTTTTTT
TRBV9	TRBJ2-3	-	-	CASSVAQVADTQYF	TGTGCCAGCAGCGTAGCCCAGGTCGCAGATACGCAGTATTTT
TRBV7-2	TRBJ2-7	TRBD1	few	CASSPRTGMRGNEQYF	TGTGCCAGCAGCCCCCGGACAGGGATGAGGGGCAACGAGCAGTACTTC
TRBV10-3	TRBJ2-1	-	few	CAISEPWTRGNEQFF	TGTGCCATCAGTGAGCCGTGGACTAGGGGGAATGAGCAGTTCTTC
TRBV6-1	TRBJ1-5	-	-	CASRLGWFGDQPQHF	TGTGCCAGCAGGCTGGGATGGTTCGGGGATCAGCCCCAGCATTTT
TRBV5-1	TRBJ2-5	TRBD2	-	CASSGTGGPLRETQYF	TGCGCCAGCAGCGGCACGGGAGGGCCCCTTCGAGAGACCCAGTACTTC
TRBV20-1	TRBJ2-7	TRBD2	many	CSARGLSGRDEQYF	TGCAGTGCTAGGGGCTTGAGCGGGAGAGACGAGCAGTACTTC
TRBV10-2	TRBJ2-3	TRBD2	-	CASRTGTSSDTQYF	TGCGCCAGCAGAACCGGGACTAGCAGCGATACGCAGTATTTT
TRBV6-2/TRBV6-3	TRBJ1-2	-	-	CASSYSKPDRRGYTF	TGTGCCAGCAGTTACTCGAAACCCGACAGGCGTGGCTACACCTTC
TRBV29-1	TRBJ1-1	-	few	CSVVHWEGNTEAFF	TGCAGCGTTGTTCATTGGGAGGGGAACACTGAAGCTTTCTTT